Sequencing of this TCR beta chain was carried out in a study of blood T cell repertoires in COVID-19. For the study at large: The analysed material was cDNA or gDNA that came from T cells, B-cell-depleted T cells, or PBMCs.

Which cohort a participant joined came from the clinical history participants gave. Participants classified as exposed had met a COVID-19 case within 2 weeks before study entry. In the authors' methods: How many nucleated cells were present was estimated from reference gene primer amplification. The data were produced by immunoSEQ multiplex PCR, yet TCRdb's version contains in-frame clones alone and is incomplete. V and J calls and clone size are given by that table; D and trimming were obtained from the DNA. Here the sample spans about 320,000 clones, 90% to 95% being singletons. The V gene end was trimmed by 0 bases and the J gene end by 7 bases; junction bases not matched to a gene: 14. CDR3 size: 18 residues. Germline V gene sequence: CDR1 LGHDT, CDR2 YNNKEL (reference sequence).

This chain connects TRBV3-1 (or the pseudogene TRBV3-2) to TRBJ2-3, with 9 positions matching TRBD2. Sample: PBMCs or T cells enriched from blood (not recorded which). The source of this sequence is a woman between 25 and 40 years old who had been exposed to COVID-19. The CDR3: CASSQDQGSGGPWNTQYF. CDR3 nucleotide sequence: TGTGCCAGCAGCCAAGATCAAGGTAGCGGGGGCCCTTGGAATACGCAGTATTTT.